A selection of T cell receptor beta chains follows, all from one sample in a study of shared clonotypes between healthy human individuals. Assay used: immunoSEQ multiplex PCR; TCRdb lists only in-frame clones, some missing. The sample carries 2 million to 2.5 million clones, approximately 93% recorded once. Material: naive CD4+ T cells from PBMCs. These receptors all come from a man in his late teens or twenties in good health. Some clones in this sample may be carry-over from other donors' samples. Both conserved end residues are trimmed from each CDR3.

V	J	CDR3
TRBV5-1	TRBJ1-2	ASTRDTGGYGYT
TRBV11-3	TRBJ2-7	ASSLGRAYEQY
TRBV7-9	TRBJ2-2	ASSYGTASGELF
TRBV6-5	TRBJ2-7	ASSSPTGLEQY
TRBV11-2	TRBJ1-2	ASRRANYGYT
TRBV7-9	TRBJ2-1	ASSLDWRGEQF
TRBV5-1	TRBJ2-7	ASSGRGQSYEQY
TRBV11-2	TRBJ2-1	ASSLTSGSNEQF
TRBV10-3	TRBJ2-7	AISAGTQYEQY
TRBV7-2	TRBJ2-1	ASSLGTSGDEQF
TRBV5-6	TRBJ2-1	ASSLVGGQLEQF
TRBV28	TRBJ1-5	ASSSAAQPQH
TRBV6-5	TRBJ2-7	ASSTDRLAYEQY
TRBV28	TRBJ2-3	ASSLGGLAGVDTQY
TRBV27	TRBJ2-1	ASRPTPTGGRRNNEQF
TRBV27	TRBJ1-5	ASSLTVSWQPQH
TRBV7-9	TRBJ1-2	ASTARGGDYGYT
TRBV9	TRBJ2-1	ASSVSDEQF
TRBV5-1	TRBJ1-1	ASSPMGGFETEAF
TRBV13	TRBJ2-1	ASSHPGPSSNNEQF
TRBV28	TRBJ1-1	ASTRGGTEAF
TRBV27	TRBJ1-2	ASSLHPSLGGYT
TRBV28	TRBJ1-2	ASTLGDTGNYGYT
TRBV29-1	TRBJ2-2	SVPGTSGRNTGELF
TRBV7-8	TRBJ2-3	ASRLRLAGVSTDTQY
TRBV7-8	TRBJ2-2	ASSLALGFGTGELF
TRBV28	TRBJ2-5	ASSFLSGRGVGETQY
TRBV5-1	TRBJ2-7	ASSFGSSVDGEQY
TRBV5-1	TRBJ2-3	ASSLALGNLDTQY
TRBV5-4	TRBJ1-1	ASSLETVNTEAF
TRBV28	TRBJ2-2	ASSLFLSFDLPLNTGELF
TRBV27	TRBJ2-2	ASSLRPISTNTGELF
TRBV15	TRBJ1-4	ATSGMMKNLF
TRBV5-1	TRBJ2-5	ASSLGSEGETQY
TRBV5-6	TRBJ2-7	ASSFLTGAHSYEQY
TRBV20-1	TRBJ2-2	SVGGTGELF
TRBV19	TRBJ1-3	ASSRFGAGSGNTIY
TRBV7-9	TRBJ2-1	ASSPTGTTNEQF
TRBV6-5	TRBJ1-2	ASRDRVYGYT
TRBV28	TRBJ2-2	ASSLTYRTSRNTGELF
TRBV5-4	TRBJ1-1	ASSNDPGGNTEAF
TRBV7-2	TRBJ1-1	ASSLGRPAREAF
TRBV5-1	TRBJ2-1	ASSLAPGQEQF
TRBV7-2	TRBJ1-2	ASSPNPYGYT
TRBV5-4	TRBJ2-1	ASAPGQSYNEQF